The 32 T cell receptor beta chains presented below share a single source sample, sequenced in a study of T cells expressing NK-cell markers (dated by TCRdb to between 2020 and 2021). The library came from 5' RACE. The listed sequencing device is Illumina HiSeq 2000. The reads, reprocessed by TCRdb, yield one row per CDR3 protein sequence and no DNA. The sample's own table lists a few hundred thousand distinct CDR3 sequences. Roughly 5.4% of the sample lies in the top ten. The specimen was blood T cells: a sorted CD56 or NKG2C T cell subset, CD4+ or CD8+ T cells, or bulk PBMC T cells (not recorded which). The origin of the receptors is a man aged 18-75 years in good health.

CDR3: CASSLAVRNNEQFF. V is TRBV12-3 or TRBV12-4 and J is TRBJ2-1. The CDR3 has 14 amino acids.

J is TRBJ2-1 and V is TRBV5-4; the D call from TCRdb, TRBD2, cannot be confirmed without DNA. The CDR3 consists of 15 residues. Per germline, CDR1 SGHNT and CDR2 YYREEE (reference sequence). The CDR3: CASRKPGLLNNEQFF. Together with reference TRBV5-4 and TRBJ2-1, the CDR3 gives the full variable domain: ETGVTQSPTHLIKTRGQQVTLRCSSQSGHNTVSWYQQALGQGPQFIFQYYREEENGRGNFPPRFSGLQFPNYSSELNVNALELDDSALYLCASRKPGLLNNEQFFGPGTRLTVL.

The chain combines TRBV11-2 with TRBJ2-7; checking the TCRdb D call of TRBD1 is not possible without DNA. CDR1 is SGHAT, CDR2 FQNNGV, per germline. The CDR3 contains 15 residues. This CDR3 is CASSPSPGRTYEQYF.

The gene calls are TRBV20-1 and TRBJ1-1; TCRdb selects TRBD1, and the lack of DNA leaves this call unchecked. Germline lookup yields CDR1 DFQATT and CDR2 SNEGSKA (reference sequence). The CDR3 runs 13 residues. This chain's CDR3 is CSAAGAPGGEAFF.

V gene TRBV12-3 or TRBV12-4 combines with J gene TRBJ2-5; no DNA is available, so the TRBD2 call from TCRdb remains unchecked. This CDR3 is built from 15 residues. The CDR3 reads CASSLFWDQKETQYF.

J is TRBJ2-7 and V is TRBV5-6; the D gene TCRdb calls, TRBD1, cannot be checked with no DNA. This CDR3 spans 17 amino acids. CDR1 is SGHDT, CDR2 YYEEEE, per germline. The CDR3: CASSLLYAGTGSYEQYF. The whole variable domain, filled in from reference TRBV5-6 and TRBJ2-7, reads DAGVTQSPTHLIKTRGQQVTLRCSPKSGHDTVSWYQQALGQGPQFIFQYYEEEERQRGNFPDRFSGHQFPNYSSELNVNALLLGDSALYLCASSLLYAGTGSYEQYFGPGTRLTVT.

The V and J genes are TRBV5-1 and TRBJ1-6; TCRdb designates TRBD1, a call that cannot be tested without DNA. The CDR3 is 15 amino acids. Germline V lookup: CDR1 SGHRS, CDR2 YFSETQ. This CDR3 is CASSLEGTRNSPLHF.

The rearrangement links TRBV6-5 to TRBJ2-5; the D call from TCRdb, TRBD2, cannot be confirmed without DNA. CDR1 and CDR2 from the germline V gene are MNHEY and SVGAGI. The CDR3 loop spans 15 amino acids. The CDR3 protein is CASSYELAGRETQYF.

V and J are TRBV20-1 and TRBJ2-3; the D gene TCRdb calls, TRBD1, cannot be checked with no DNA. The CDR3 runs 16 residues. Per the germline V gene, CDR1 is DFQATT and CDR2 is SNEGSKA (reference sequence). The CDR3: CSARVHGGGFTDTQYF.

The rearrangement joins TRBV20-1 to TRBJ2-7; TCRdb outputs TRBD1, but without DNA this stays unchecked. The CDR3 has 15 amino acids. Germline CDR1 DFQATT, CDR2 SNEGSKA (reference sequence). CDR3 sequence reads: CSATRGWDRGYEQYF.

The chain employs TRBV5-1 and TRBJ2-5; with no DNA, the TCRdb D assignment of TRBD1 cannot be verified. Germline V gene lookup returns CDR1 SGHRS and CDR2 YFSETQ. There are 15 residues in the CDR3. The CDR3 protein is CASSTPAGGKETQYF. The variable domain in full, with the rest retrieved from reference TRBV5-1 and TRBJ2-5, is KAGVTQTPRYLIKTRGQQVTLSCSPISGHRSVSWYQQTPGQGLQFLFEYFSETQRNKGNFPGRFSGRQFSNSRSEMNVSTLELGDSALYLCASSTPAGGKETQYFGPGTRLLVL.

This sequence joins TRBV7-8 and TRBJ2-7; TCRdb selects TRBD1, and the lack of DNA leaves this call unchecked. In germline, CDR1 is SGHVS, CDR2 FQNEAQ. This CDR3 has 19 amino acids. This chain's CDR3 is CASSPQTFSGTGVSSEQYF. Together with reference TRBV7-8 and TRBJ2-7, the CDR3 gives the full variable domain: GAGVSQSPRYKVAKRGQDVALRCDPISGHVSLFWYQQALGQGPEFLTYFQNEAQLDKSGLPSDRFFAERPEGSVSTLKIQRTQQEDSAVYLCASSPQTFSGTGVSSEQYFGPGTRLTVT.

The gene calls are TRBV12-3 or TRBV12-4 and TRBJ2-5; TCRdb's D call of TRBD2 is untestable without DNA. There are 16 residues in the CDR3. The CDR3 protein is CASSLYLTSFQETQYF.

The CDR3 spells CSARPRGPMYF. The V and J genes are TRBV20-1 and TRBJ2-5; the D call from TCRdb, TRBD1, cannot be confirmed without DNA. Looked up from germline, CDR1 is DFQATT and CDR2 is SNEGSKA (reference sequence). The CDR3 spans 11 residues.

V is TRBV29-1 and J is TRBJ2-4; TCRdb gives TRBD1 as the D gene, but with no DNA this cannot be confirmed. CDR3 length: 15 amino acids. From germline, CDR1 is SQVTM and CDR2 ANQGSEA. The CDR3 sequence is CSVRPGQEGKNIQYF.

This rearrangement joins TRBV30 to TRBJ2-2; TCRdb's assignment of TRBD1 cannot be checked, as there is no DNA. The V gene's germline CDR1 is GTSNPN and CDR2 SVGIG (reference sequence). CDR3 length equals 17 residues. Here the CDR3 reads CAWSLLGGQINTGELFF.

The chain employs TRBV29-1 and TRBJ1-5; TCRdb designates TRBD1, a call that cannot be tested without DNA. The CDR3 consists of 12 residues. The V gene's germline CDR1 is SQVTM and CDR2 ANQGSEA. The CDR3 is CSVSGEGQPQHF.

The V gene is TRBV20-1, the J gene TRBJ2-5; with no DNA, the TCRdb D assignment of TRBD1 cannot be verified. Germline V CDR1 and CDR2: DFQATT, SNEGSKA (reference sequence). The CDR3 length is 13 residues. The CDR3 loop is CSARDHKSETQYF.

CDR3 region: CASSEALIRGYTF. The V and J genes are TRBV6-1 and TRBJ1-2. This CDR3 contains 13 residues. Germline CDR1 is MNHNS and CDR2 is SASEGT.

This chain links TRBV6-1 with TRBJ2-7; TCRdb indicates TRBD1, and absent DNA this call remains unverified. CDR3 length: 14 residues. CDR1 is MNHNS and CDR2 is SASEGT in the germline V gene. CDR3 sequence: CASSAGKGAYEQYF.

The genes are TRBV5-1 and TRBJ1-2; checking the TCRdb D call of TRBD1 is not possible without DNA. CDR1 SGHRS and CDR2 YFSETQ come from the germline V gene. The CDR3 contains 15 residues. The CDR3 is CASSLGPGIIYGYTF.

The V gene is TRBV7-8, the J gene TRBJ1-1; with no DNA, the TCRdb D assignment of TRBD1 cannot be verified. The CDR3 is 15 amino acids. Per germline, CDR1 SGHVS and CDR2 FQNEAQ. The CDR3 region is CASSLGGQPNTEAFF.

The chain employs TRBV6-1 and TRBJ1-6. The germline gives CDR1 MNHNS, CDR2 SASEGT. The CDR3 spans 14 residues. This CDR3 reads CASRTGLINSPLHF.

This rearrangement joins TRBV13 to TRBJ2-7; TCRdb indicates TRBD2, and absent DNA this call remains unverified. CDR1 is PRHDT, CDR2 FYEKMQ, per germline (reference sequence). The CDR3 covers 16 residues. The CDR3 here is CASSLGTGLADYEQYF.

The chain carries TRBV5-1 and TRBJ2-1; the D gene TCRdb calls, TRBD1, cannot be checked with no DNA. Germline lookup yields CDR1 SGHRS and CDR2 YFSETQ. The CDR3 has 14 residues. The CDR3 loop reads CASKTGYSYNEQFF.

V is TRBV29-1 and J is TRBJ2-3; TCRdb gives TRBD1 as the D gene, but with no DNA this cannot be confirmed. The germline V gene has CDR1 SQVTM and CDR2 ANQGSEA. The CDR3 is 14 residues long. CDR3 sequence: CSVARGAETDTQYF.

The chain couples TRBV6-5 to TRBJ1-1. The CDR3 is 16 residues long. Germline-derived CDR1 and CDR2 are MNHEY and SVGAGI. The CDR3: CASSYSDPRMATEAFF.

This CDR3 reads CASILQVSYNSPLHF. V usage is TRBV7-2 and J usage is TRBJ1-6; the D gene TCRdb calls, TRBD1, cannot be checked with no DNA. CDR1 and CDR2 (germline): SGHTA, FQGNSA. There are 15 residues in the CDR3.

The rearrangement joins TRBV5-1 to TRBJ1-5; with no DNA, the TCRdb D assignment of TRBD1 cannot be verified. The V gene's germline CDR1 is SGHRS and CDR2 YFSETQ. The CDR3 is made up of 15 amino acids. The CDR3: CASSAGQGNNQPQHF.

The chain links TRBV5-1 to TRBJ2-1; TCRdb picks TRBD1, but there is no DNA to check that call. The CDR3 is 16 residues long. Looked up from germline, CDR1 is SGHRS and CDR2 is YFSETQ. CDR3 protein: CASSPDGGLTYNEQFF.

The chain employs TRBV4-1 and TRBJ2-3. The CDR3 contains 14 residues. Per germline, CDR1 MGHRA and CDR2 YSYEKL. This chain's CDR3 is CASSHGNVADTQYF.

The CDR3 sequence: CASSLKRGTYEQYF. The chain is built from TRBV27 and TRBJ2-7; the TRBD1 assignment by TCRdb is unverifiable without DNA. In germline, CDR1 is MNHEY, CDR2 SMNVEV (reference sequence). This CDR3 contains 14 residues.